Listed below are T cell receptor beta chains from one sample, sequenced in a study of T cells after yellow fever vaccination. TCRdb passed the 5' RACE reads through MiXCR, listing each CDR3 protein once. This sample has 25,000 to 35,000 distinct CDR3 sequences, with about 4.4% found just once. The source was CD8+ T cells sorted from PBMCs, collected 5 days after the yellow fever booster vaccination. The receptors here all came from a man between 25 and 39 years old who received the YFV17D yellow fever vaccine. CDR3s include the opening cysteine and the closing phenylalanine or tryptophan. A D gene is named only where the DNA matches it firmly. The size of a clone is reported for some rows only, either as once, few or many, or as a class for expanded clones.

TRBJ1-1 | . | many | TRBV20-1 | TGCAGTGCTAGAGATTTGGGACTTGAAGCTTTCTTT | CSARDLGLEAFF
TRBJ2-2 | TRBD2 | many | TRBV6-1 | TGTGCCAGCAGTGAAGCTAGCGGGAGCACCGGGGAGCTGTTTTTT | CASSEASGSTGELFF
TRBJ2-1 | TRBD2 | many | TRBV29-1 | TGCAGCGTTGATCGTCCGGGAGGGATTGAGCAGTTCTTC | CSVDRPGGIEQFF
TRBJ2-7 | TRBD2 | many | TRBV20-1 | TGCAGTGCTAGACTAGCGGGAGGGCCAGGCTACGAGCAGTACTTC | CSARLAGGPGYEQYF
TRBJ2-5 | . | many | TRBV28 | TGTGCCAGCAGTTTATTGAGTACGTCGGAGACCCAGTACTTC | CASSLLSTSETQYF
TRBJ2-3 | TRBD2 | many | TRBV20-1 | TGCAGTGCTAGTGACACCTCCGGGACTAGCGGAAGCACAGATACGCAGTATTTT | CSASDTSGTSGSTDTQYF
TRBJ2-2 | . | many | TRBV6-5 | TGTGCCAGCACCTTAGAGTTTATGAACACCGGGGAGCTGTTTTTT | CASTLEFMNTGELFF
TRBJ2-7 | . | many | TRBV29-1 | TGCAGCACCGAGGGAGGGGGCGGCGAGCAGTACTTC | CSTEGGGGEQYF
TRBJ2-7 | TRBD1 | . | TRBV5-6 | TGTGCCAGCAATTTCGGGACAGGTTCCTACGAGCAGTACTTC | CASNFGTGSYEQYF
TRBJ2-4 | TRBD1 | many | TRBV5-1 | TGCGCCAGCAGCACAGGGACAGGGGGCACCCAAAACATTCAGTACTTC | CASSTGTGGTQNIQYF
TRBJ2-1 | . | many | TRBV5-4 | TGTGCCAGCAGCTACACGGGGGTGGGATACAATGAGCAGTTCTTC | CASSYTGVGYNEQFF